Sequencing of this TCR beta chain was carried out in a study of blood T cell repertoires in COVID-19. Study overall: Sites across the United States, Italy and Spain contributed samples from acute and convalescent COVID-19. The analysed material was cDNA or gDNA that came from T cells, B-cell-depleted T cells, or PBMCs.

As processed by the authors: Reference gene primer amplification yielded estimated nucleated cell counts. Clones were read by immunoSEQ multiplex PCR, and TCRdb kept only the in-frame ones, dropping some. That table gives V, J and clone size, and the DNA gave D and trimming. The repertoire consists of under 300,000 clones, with approximately 88% occurring once and the leading ten covering 2.5%. Participants spanned ages about 18 to 100 years and resided in 20 to 25 US areas. The receptor was derived from a woman aged 40 to 50 with acute COVID-19. The material sequenced was PBMCs or T cells enriched from blood (not recorded which).

This CDR3 reads CAISENGVYEQYF. Written as DNA, the CDR3 is TGTGCCATCAGTGAGAACGGTGTCTACGAGCAGTACTTC. The chain recombines TRBV10-3 with TRBJ2-7, with no clear D. Germline V gene sequence: CDR1 ENHRY, CDR2 SYGVKD. Trimming removed 2 bases from V and 3 bases from J, with 8 bases in between. This CDR3 contains 13 residues.